These 29 T cell receptor beta chains came from one sample sequenced in a study of T cell changes during pregnancy in multiple sclerosis. Here immunoSEQ multiplex PCR was the method, and the copy in TCRdb shows in-frame clones only, minus some. The sample has just over 80,000 clones, about 95% seen once. The sample in question was peripheral blood, obtained in the second trimester of pregnancy. These receptors originate from a female donor with multiple sclerosis, enrolled in a pregnancy study.

This clone was seen a single time. The chain recombines TRBV15 with TRBJ2-7, with D maybe TRBD1 (5 bases). CDR1 and CDR2 (germline): LNHNV, YYDKDF (reference sequence). Trimming shortened V by 8 bases and J by 5 bases, and 16 bases separated the two germline ends. The CDR3 covers 13 residues. CDR3 loop: CATSYRRGDEQYF. CDR3 in DNA: TGTGCCACCTCCTACAGAAGGGGTGACGAGCAGTACTTC. Full variable domain (rest looked up from reference TRBV15 and TRBJ2-7): DAMVIQNPRYQVTQFGKPVTLSCSQTLNHNVMYWYQQKSSQAPKLLFHYYDKDFNNEADTPDNFQSRRPNTSFCFLDIRSPGLGDTAMYLCATSYRRGDEQYFGPGTRLTVT.

The chain carries TRBV10-3 and TRBJ1-4; 10 bases align to TRBD1. V trimming: 0 bases; J trimming: 5 bases; junction bases outside the gene matches: 9. CDR3 length: 18 residues. Germline CDR1 is ENHRY and CDR2 is SYGVKD. The CDR3 protein is CAISESLFGQGENEKLFF. The CDR3 nucleotides are TGTGCCATCAGTGAGTCCCTCTTTGGACAGGGGGAAAATGAAAAACTGTTTTTT.

This rearrangement joins TRBV18 to TRBJ1-2; 9 bases agree with TRBD1. Trimming took 4 bases from V and 6 from J; bases not matched to a gene: 3. The CDR3 runs to 13 residues. CDR1 is KGHSH and CDR2 is LQKENI in the germline V gene. CDR3 residues: CASSRTGDHGYTF. The CDR3 nucleotides are TGTGCCAGCTCACGGACAGGGGACCATGGCTACACCTTC.

The chain joins TRBV4-3 to TRBJ2-2; 10 positions match TRBD2. The CDR3 sequence is 20 residues long. The V segment lost 0 bases and the J segment 8 bases; nucleotides outside the gene matches: 18. Germline V gene lookup returns CDR1 LGHNA and CDR2 YSLEER. The CDR3 sequence is CASSQDYSVGTSAPLGELFF. The DNA for the CDR3 is TGCGCCAGCAGCCAAGACTACTCCGTGGGGACTAGCGCCCCTTTGGGGGAGCTGTTTTTT.

This clone was picked up one time. CDR3 loop: CASSDTGARGDTIYF. The CDR3 DNA sequence: TGTGCCAGCTCGGATACAGGGGCCCGAGGAGACACCATATATTTT. The rearrangement joins TRBV18 to TRBJ1-3; TRBD1 matches at 7 bases. The trim removed 6 bases at V and 8 bases at J, leaving 13 bases unmatched. Germline assignment: CDR1 KGHSH and CDR2 LQKENI. The CDR3 extends over 15 amino acids.

CDR3 region: CASSLGGMEQYF. CDR3 in DNA: TGTGCCAGCAGTTTGGGGGGAATGGAGCAGTACTTC. The chain has TRBV27 and TRBJ2-7; a weak D match, TRBD2 (6 bases). V was trimmed by 3 bases and J by 7 bases, leaving 10 bases between them. The CDR3 has 12 amino acids. Germline V gene sequence: CDR1 MNHEY, CDR2 SMNVEV (reference sequence).

The chain couples TRBV28 to TRBJ1-1, with TRBD1 matching over 7 bases. The CDR3 has 16 amino acids. From germline, CDR1 is MDHEN and CDR2 SYDVKM. J gave up 4 bases and V 4 bases, and 12 bases lay outside the gene matches. This CDR3 is CASSSPMGSGGTEAFF. Written as DNA, the CDR3 is TGTGCCAGCAGTTCGCCCATGGGTTCAGGGGGCACTGAAGCTTTCTTT.

The chain joins TRBV10-1 to TRBJ2-7; TRBD1 matches at 7 bases. Germline V CDR1 and CDR2: WNHNN, SYGVQD (reference sequence). V was pared by 8 bases and J by 0 bases, with 22 bases of the junction left unmatched. CDR3 length: 19 amino acids. The CDR3 region has the DNA TGCGCCAGCCCTTCTCCGACAGGGCCTTCCGACAGGGCCTCCTACGAGCAGTACTTC. Amino acids: CASPSPTGPSDRASYEQYF.

The V call is TRBV12-5, the J call TRBJ1-1; D is perhaps TRBD1 (5 bases). Germline-derived CDR1 and CDR2 are LGHNT and FRNRAP. The CDR3 totals 13 residues. V was cut by 2 bases and J by 6 bases, with 10 bases left in between. The CDR3 coding sequence is TGTGCTAGTGGTTTGTTTTGGGGGGCTGAAGCTTTCTTT. This codes for CASGLFWGAEAFF. The variable domain in full, with the rest retrieved from reference TRBV12-5 and TRBJ1-1, is DARVTQTPRHKVTEMGQEVTMRCQPILGHNTVFWYRQTMMQGLELLAYFRNRAPLDDSGMPKDRFSAEMPDATLATLKIQPSEPRDSAVYFCASGLFWGAEAFFGQGTRLTVV.

The chain has TRBV10-1 and TRBJ2-3, with 9 bases lining up with TRBD2. The germline V gene encodes CDR1 WNHNN and CDR2 SYGVQD (reference sequence). The trim removed 8 bases at V and 3 bases at J, leaving 9 bases unmatched. CDR3 length: 15 residues. This chain's CDR3 is CASPESSGRTDTQYF. The CDR3 bases are TGCGCCAGCCCAGAGAGTAGCGGGAGAACAGATACGCAGTATTTT.

The V and J genes are TRBV27 and TRBJ2-3; D is possibly TRBD2 (5 bases). V was clipped by 5 bases and J by 10 bases, with 13 bases between them. CDR1 MNHEY and CDR2 SMNVEV come from the germline V gene (reference sequence). This CDR3 comprises 12 residues. CDR3 residues: CASSAGARPQYF. Written as DNA, the CDR3 is TGTGCCAGCAGTGCGGGCGCAAGGCCGCAGTATTTT.

DNA of the CDR3: TGTGCCTGGAGGACAGGGATCTTGATGAACACTGAAGCTTTCTTT. It encodes CAWRTGILMNTEAFF. The chain carries TRBV30 and TRBJ1-1, with 7 bases identical to TRBD1. J gave up 0 bases and V 3 bases, and 7 bases lay outside the gene matches. The CDR3 is made up of 15 amino acids. Germline V lookup: CDR1 GTSNPN, CDR2 SVGIG (reference sequence).

This chain links TRBV5-1 with TRBJ2-3, with 10 bases that match TRBD2. The V segment lost 2 bases and the J segment 6 bases; nucleotides outside the gene matches: 15. The germline V gene has CDR1 SGHRS and CDR2 YFSETQ. The CDR3 loop spans 18 amino acids. The CDR3 is CASSFLQLAGEVSDTQYF. The DNA for the CDR3 is TGCGCCAGCAGCTTTCTCCAGCTAGCGGGAGAGGTCTCCGATACGCAGTATTTT.

The chain combines TRBV9 with TRBJ2-1, with TRBD2 matching 9 bases. V lost 3 bases, J lost 7 bases, and 17 bases stayed unmatched. Germline V lookup: CDR1 SGDLS, CDR2 YYNGEE. This CDR3 region has 18 residues. CDR3 sequence: CASSARGSGSARPNEQFF. CDR3 nucleotides: TGTGCCAGCAGCGCCCGGGGTAGCGGGAGTGCCCGTCCAAATGAGCAGTTCTTC.

The genes are TRBV10-2 and TRBJ2-1; D is ambiguous. V dropped 0 bases and J dropped 5 bases, with 14 bases sitting between them. CDR1 is WSHSY and CDR2 is SAAADI in the germline V gene. The CDR3 totals 16 residues. CDR3 in amino acids: CASSESTGGGNNEQFF. CDR3 DNA: TGCGCCAGCAGTGAGTCGACTGGCGGCGGTAACAATGAGCAGTTCTTC.

The chain couples TRBV15 to TRBJ1-4; 9 nucleotides match TRBD1. This CDR3 spans 14 amino acids. Germline CDR1 reads LNHNV; CDR2 reads YYDKDF (reference sequence). The J segment lost 6 bases and the V segment lost 3 bases, leaving 2 bases of the junction unmatched. For the CDR3, the DNA is TGTGCCACCAGCAGGAGGGACAGGGATGAAAAACTGTTTTTT. This sequence encodes CATSRRDRDEKLFF.

This chain joins TRBV7-6 and TRBJ2-2; D not resolved. Trimming removed 5 bases at V and 6 bases at J, with 10 bases between. The germline CDR1 and CDR2 sequences are SGHVS and FNYEAQ. This CDR3 comprises 13 residues. Here the CDR3 reads CASSLSVAGELFF. The DNA of the CDR3 is TGTGCCAGCAGCCTTAGTGTCGCCGGGGAGCTGTTTTTT.

This chain uses TRBV5-6 with TRBJ2-4; 8 bases are shared with TRBD1. V trimming: 0 bases; J trimming: 1 base; junction bases outside the gene matches: 9. The CDR3 covers 18 residues. Germline V gene sequence: CDR1 SGHDT, CDR2 YYEEEE. The CDR3 spells CASSLGPRQGRAKNIQYF. In DNA, the CDR3 is TGTGCCAGCAGCTTGGGCCCCAGACAGGGGAGGGCCAAAAACATTCAGTACTTC.

This clone has more than one count but fewer than ten. The chain employs TRBV25-1 and TRBJ1-1, with D perhaps TRBD1 (5 bases). V gave up 8 bases and J gave up 5 bases, with 9 bases separating them. The CDR3 contains 11 residues. CDR1 and CDR2 (germline): MGHDK, SYGVNS. CDR3 nucleotide sequence: TGTGCCAGCGGGGCAGGGACTGAAGCTTTCTTT. Translated: CASGAGTEAFF.

The rearrangement links TRBV5-4 to TRBJ1-5, with D maybe TRBD1 (5 bases). CDR3 size: 16 residues. The germline V gene encodes CDR1 SGHNT and CDR2 YYREEE (reference sequence). V dropped 2 bases and J dropped 0 bases, with 12 bases sitting between them. The CDR3 sequence is CASSFGGEYSNQPQHF. The CDR3 DNA follows: TGTGCCAGCAGCTTTGGGGGGGAATATAGCAATCAGCCCCAGCATTTT.

This clone was recorded only once. V gene TRBV7-9 combines with J gene TRBJ2-7, with D possibly being TRBD1 (6 bases). Trimming left V 2 bases short and J 2 bases short, with 7 bases between. CDR3 length equals 13 residues. Germline CDR1 reads SEHNR; CDR2 reads FQNEAQ (reference sequence). CDR3 in amino acids: CASSLSGAYEQYF. The CDR3 DNA reads TGTGCCAGCAGCTTATCAGGGGCCTACGAGCAGTACTTC.

The rearrangement joins TRBV7-6 to TRBJ2-3; D is undetermined. Germline CDR1 and CDR2: SGHVS and FNYEAQ. The CDR3 runs to 15 residues. The V end lost 0 bases, the J end lost 0 bases, and 7 bases lay between the germline ends. The CDR3 spells CASSLAGQSTDTQYF. The CDR3, as DNA: TGTGCCAGCAGCTTAGCTGGTCAGAGCACAGATACGCAGTATTTT.

This clone was counted only a few times. The genes are TRBV29-1 and TRBJ2-2; 10 bases fit TRBD1. This CDR3 has 16 amino acids. Germline assignment: CDR1 SQVTM and CDR2 ANQGSEA. Trimming took 5 bases from V and 4 from J; bases not matched to a gene: 10. DNA of the CDR3: TGCAGCGTTCGGGGCGCCGGGACAGGGGTCACCGGGGAGCTGTTTTTT. Protein product: CSVRGAGTGVTGELFF.

J is TRBJ2-5 and V is TRBV25-1, with D tentatively TRBD1 (6 bases). V was shortened by 4 bases and J by 5 bases, with 23 bases between the two germline ends. The CDR3 is 17 amino acids. The germline V gene has CDR1 MGHDK and CDR2 SYGVNS. The CDR3 is CASSAYYRADGWETQYF. The DNA for the CDR3 is TGTGCCAGCAGTGCCTACTACAGGGCTGATGGATGGGAGACCCAGTACTTC.

The chain has TRBV7-2 and TRBJ1-5, with D possibly TRBD1 on 6 matching bases. Germline V gene sequence: CDR1 SGHTA, CDR2 FQGNSA. The CDR3 covers 14 residues. Trimming removed 5 bases from V and 2 bases from J, with 10 bases in between. CDR3 region: CASSGNRGNQPQHF. The CDR3 DNA reads TGTGCCAGCAGCGGTAACAGGGGCAATCAGCCCCAGCATTTT.

CDR3 sequence: CASSFPGENTEAFF. DNA for the CDR3: TGTGCCAGCAGTTTCCCAGGGGAGAACACTGAAGCTTTCTTT. The genes are TRBV27 and TRBJ1-1; D is possibly TRBD1 (6 bases). This CDR3 contains 14 residues. Germline values: CDR1 MNHEY, CDR2 SMNVEV (reference sequence). Trimming removed 3 bases at V and 1 base at J, with 9 bases between.

The chain carries TRBV4-2 and TRBJ2-1, with D possibly TRBD1 on 5 matching bases. The CDR3 has 13 amino acids. Germline V CDR1 and CDR2: LGHNA, YNFKEQ. V lost 0 bases, J lost 8 bases, and 8 bases lay in between. CDR3 nucleotide sequence: TGTGCCAGCAGCCAAGAAAGGGGCGATGAGCAGTTCTTC. Encoded protein: CASSQERGDEQFF.

The chain couples TRBV10-1 to TRBJ2-3, with 9 bases aligning to TRBD2. CDR1 and CDR2 (germline): WNHNN, SYGVQD (reference sequence). This CDR3 has 18 amino acids. V shed 2 bases, J shed 3 bases, and the junction held 12 bases outside the gene matches. CDR3 sequence reads: CASSEGTSYKGVTDTQYF. CDR3 coding DNA: TGCGCCAGCAGTGAGGGGACTAGCTACAAGGGGGTTACAGATACGCAGTATTTT.

The sample holds one count of this clone. CDR3 in amino acids: CASQQVPSSNQPQHF. Written as DNA, the CDR3 is TGTGCCAGTCAACAGGTCCCCTCTAGCAATCAGCCCCAGCATTTT. The gene calls are TRBV19 and TRBJ1-5; TRBD1 might be the D (5 bases). The CDR3 contains 15 residues. Trimming took off 8 bases at V and 0 bases at J, with 14 bases between the two ends. Germline V gene data show CDR1 as LNHDA and CDR2 as SQIVND (reference sequence).